This TCR beta chain appears in the sequencing data of a study of blood T cell repertoires in COVID-19. Libraries were prepared by immunoSEQ multiplex PCR; TCRdb keeps only in-frame clonotypes and omits some of them. The sample yields 450,000 to 600,000 clones, approximately 90% seen once. From germline, CDR1 is MDHEN and CDR2 SYDVKM. V dropped 5 bases and J dropped 3 bases, with 7 bases sitting between them. The CDR3 is 12 amino acids. The sequence was collected from a young woman who had recovered from COVID-19. Sequencing was carried out using PBMCs or T cells enriched from blood (not recorded which). V is TRBV28 and J is TRBJ2-5; D ambiguous. The CDR3 DNA is TGTGCCAGCAGTCGTTTTAAAGAGACCCAGTACTTC. This codes for CASSRFKETQYF. The complete variable domain, with remaining parts taken from reference TRBV28 and TRBJ2-5, reads DVKVTQSSRYLVKRTGEKVFLECVQDMDHENMFWYRQDPGLGLRLIYFSYDVKMKEKGDIPEGYSVSREKKERFSLILESASTNQTSMYLCASSRFKETQYFGPGTRLLVL.